Listed below are T cell receptor beta chains from one sample, sequenced in a study of T cells in Graves' hyperthyroidism and ophthalmopathy. TCRdb passed the multiplex PCR reads through MiXCR, listing each CDR3 protein once. The table shows about half a million distinct CDR3 sequences, with around 16% occurring only once. The sequencing sample was made of blood. The receptor set was obtained from a woman aged 30 to 39 with Graves' ophthalmopathy. Each CDR3 is given with its conserved first and last residue. D genes are given only for firm matches. Clone size is stated in some rows and not others, as once, few, many or a class when expanded.

d_gene,v_gene,abundance,j_gene,CDR3aa,CDR3nt
NA,TRBV27,few,TRBJ2-3,CTSYPVRDSFEDTQYF,TGTACCAGCTACCCTGTCCGAGACTCATTTGAGGATACGCAGTATTTT
TRBD2,TRBV20-1,NA,TRBJ2-1,CSASSLAEYNEQFF,TGCAGTGCTAGTAGTCTAGCGGAATACAATGAGCAGTTCTTC
NA,TRBV6-1,NA,TRBJ2-7,CASTYEGFNEQYF,TGTGCCAGCACCTACGAGGGGTTCAACGAGCAGTACTTC
NA,TRBV9,NA,TRBJ1-4,CASSSIPGAGDEKLFF,TGTGCCAGCAGCTCCATACCAGGGGCGGGCGATGAAAAACTGTTTTTT
NA,TRBV7-2,few,TRBJ1-3,CASSSGASGNTIYF,TGTGCCAGCAGCTCCGGAGCATCTGGAAACACCATATATTTT
NA,TRBV4-1,NA,TRBJ2-7,CASSQERTYEQYF,TGCGCCAGCAGCCAAGAGCGAACCTACGAGCAGTACTTC
NA,TRBV2,NA,TRBJ2-2,CASSEFSSTGELFF,TGTGCCAGCAGTGAATTTTCCTCCACCGGGGAGCTGTTTTTT
TRBD1,TRBV19,NA,TRBJ1-5,CASSMETGGGNQPQHF,TGTGCCAGTAGTATGGAGACAGGGGGTGGTAATCAGCCCCAGCATTTT
TRBD2,TRBV4-1,few,TRBJ2-5,CASSQDRAGGNQETQYF,TGCGCCAGCAGCCAAGACCGGGCGGGAGGGAACCAAGAGACCCAGTACTTC
NA,TRBV28,NA,TRBJ2-7,CASGTTGYEQYF,TGTGCCAGCGGGACAACCGGCTACGAGCAGTACTTC
NA,TRBV6-2/TRBV6-3,NA,TRBJ1-1,CASSYRPGLNTEAFF,TGTGCCAGCAGTTACCGTCCAGGGTTGAACACTGAAGCTTTCTTT
TRBD1,TRBV12-3/TRBV12-4,NA,TRBJ2-7,CASSAQTGGTGEQYF,TGTGCCAGCAGTGCTCAGACAGGGGGGACGGGCGAGCAGTACTTC
NA,TRBV7-2,NA,TRBJ2-6,CASNGAVSGANVLTF,TGTGCCAGCAACGGGGCGGTCTCTGGGGCCAACGTCCTGACTTTC
NA,TRBV29-1,NA,TRBJ2-1,CSVELASSYNEQFF,TGCAGCGTTGAACTTGCTAGCTCCTACAATGAGCAGTTCTTC
TRBD2,TRBV4-1,few,TRBJ2-3,CASSQEALAGGPIADTQYF,TGCGCCAGCAGCCAAGAAGCTCTAGCGGGAGGGCCAATAGCAGATACGCAGTATTTT
NA,TRBV5-1,many,TRBJ2-7,CASSLKAAGEQYF,TGCGCCAGCAGCTTGAAGGCTGCGGGCGAGCAGTACTTC
TRBD1,TRBV10-3,many,TRBJ1-2,CAISESVQGAKGYTF,TGTGCCATCAGTGAGTCGGTACAGGGGGCGAAAGGCTACACCTTC
TRBD2,TRBV24-1,few,TRBJ2-3,CATSDRLAASTDTQYF,TGTGCCACCAGTGATCGACTAGCGGCTAGCACAGATACGCAGTATTTT
TRBD2,TRBV20-1,NA,TRBJ2-2,CSARGTSGRAGTGELFF,TGCAGTGCTAGAGGGACTAGCGGGAGAGCTGGGACCGGGGAGCTGTTTTTT
NA,TRBV28,NA,TRBJ2-3,CASSRAGRDTQYF,TGTGCCAGCAGTCGGGCGGGCAGGGATACGCAGTATTTT
NA,TRBV7-9,NA,TRBJ2-7,CASSFYSLRLAYEQYF,TGTGCCAGCAGCTTTTATAGCTTGAGATTGGCCTACGAGCAGTACTTC
NA,TRBV7-2,many,TRBJ2-3,CASSFVGGDTQYF,TGTGCCAGCAGCTTTGTGGGGGGAGATACGCAGTATTTT
TRBD1,TRBV28,many,TRBJ1-5,CASSSRTGGNQPQHF,TGTGCCAGCAGTTCCCGGACAGGGGGCAATCAGCCCCAGCATTTT
NA,TRBV12-3/TRBV12-4,many,TRBJ2-7,CASSLGQRGVKSAYEQYF,TGTGCCAGCAGTTTAGGACAACGCGGGGTGAAATCAGCCTACGAGCAGTACTTC
NA,TRBV27,few,TRBJ1-6,CASSSQWKSSYNSPLHF,TGTGCCAGCAGTTCCCAGTGGAAGAGCTCCTATAATTCACCCCTCCACTTT
TRBD2,TRBV7-2,many,TRBJ2-5,CASRSSGSALQETQYF,TGTGCCAGCAGATCTAGCGGGTCTGCCCTTCAAGAGACCCAGTACTTC
TRBD2,TRBV7-3,NA,TRBJ2-7,CASSLLAGDLYEQYF,TGTGCCAGCAGCTTATTAGCGGGAGACCTCTACGAGCAGTACTTC
TRBD1,TRBV29-1,few,TRBJ2-1,CSVEDLGDSEANEQFF,TGCAGCGTTGAAGATCTGGGGGACAGCGAAGCCAATGAGCAGTTCTTC
NA,TRBV18,many,TRBJ1-5,CASSTDTGSNQPQHF,TGTGCCAGCTCAACGGATACAGGTAGCAATCAGCCCCAGCATTTT
NA,TRBV11-2,many,TRBJ1-2,CASSYGYTF,TGTGCCAGCAGCTATGGCTACACCTTC
NA,TRBV28,NA,TRBJ1-2,CASSLPGNGGYTF,TGTGCCAGCAGTTTGCCCGGTAACGGTGGCTACACCTTC
NA,TRBV10-3,NA,TRBJ1-2,CAISEPTDTNYGCTF,TGTGCCATCAGTGAGCCAACGGACACGAACTATGGCTGCACCTTC
NA,TRBV19,many,TRBJ1-5,CASSLLPGLPQHF,TGTGCCAGTAGCCTACTCCCGGGGCTGCCCCAGCATTTT
NA,TRBV11-2,many,TRBJ2-5,CASSLDLATETQYF,TGTGCCAGCAGCTTAGATCTAGCGACGGAGACCCAGTACTTC
NA,TRBV6-1,few,TRBJ2-3,CASGRFNTDTQYF,TGTGCCAGCGGACGATTTAACACAGATACGCAGTATTTT
NA,TRBV29-1,few,TRBJ1-1,CSVENWVNWGTEAFF,TGCAGCGTTGAGAACTGGGTCAACTGGGGGACTGAAGCTTTCTTT
NA,TRBV15,NA,TRBJ2-6,CATSRAPGLAGANVLTF,TGTGCCACCAGCAGGGCTCCTGGGTTGGCTGGGGCCAACGTCCTGACTTTC
NA,TRBV10-1,many,TRBJ1-1,CASSAADLNTEAFF,TGCGCCAGCAGTGCGGCAGACTTGAACACTGAAGCTTTCTTT
TRBD1,TRBV5-1,many,TRBJ2-5,CASSLKGQAAKETQYF,TGCGCCAGCAGCCTGAAAGGACAGGCCGCCAAAGAGACCCAGTACTTC
TRBD2,TRBV2,many,TRBJ2-7,CASIKAGGRYEQYF,TGTGCCAGCATAAAAGCGGGAGGGAGGTACGAGCAGTACTTC
NA,TRBV6-1,many,TRBJ2-2,CASQQGENTGELFF,TGTGCCAGTCAACAGGGAGAGAACACCGGGGAGCTGTTTTTT
TRBD1,TRBV19,few,TRBJ2-7,CASSVMTGLGLYEQYF,TGTGCCAGTAGTGTGATGACAGGGCTGGGCTTGTACGAGCAGTACTTC
NA,TRBV6-1,few,TRBJ2-1,CASTLLGEQFF,TGTGCCAGCACTCTCCTCGGAGAGCAGTTCTTC
NA,TRBV5-1,many,TRBJ1-2,CASSPIRSGYGYTF,TGCGCCAGCAGCCCTATTCGGTCTGGCTATGGCTACACCTTC
NA,TRBV7-2,many,TRBJ1-4,CASSSRRGGEEKLFF,TGTGCCAGCAGTTCTCGGCGAGGGGGTGAGGAAAAACTGTTTTTT
NA,TRBV27,NA,TRBJ2-7,CASSSQYKQGTLAHEQYF,TGTGCCAGCAGTTCACAATATAAACAGGGTACGCTGGCTCACGAGCAGTACTTC
NA,TRBV7-8,many,TRBJ1-4,CASSFGTVLGEKLFF,TGTGCCAGCAGCTTCGGGACGGTCCTGGGGGAAAAACTGTTTTTT
NA,TRBV7-2,few,TRBJ1-1,CASSLASTGIHTEAFF,TGTGCCAGCAGCTTAGCGTCTACAGGGATCCACACTGAAGCTTTCTTT
NA,TRBV4-2,NA,TRBJ1-1,CASSQDRGGTMNTEAFF,TGTGCCAGCAGCCAAGATCGGGGAGGGACTATGAACACTGAAGCTTTCTTT
TRBD2,TRBV18,many,TRBJ2-4,CASSPGLAGGNPKNIQYF,TGTGCCAGCTCACCGGGACTAGCGGGAGGAAACCCCAAAAACATTCAGTACTTC
NA,TRBV28,NA,TRBJ1-3,CASLGNTIHF,TGTGCAAGCCTTGGAAACACCATACATTTT
TRBD1,TRBV4-1,NA,TRBJ2-7,CASSQPGTGGQEQYF,TGCGCCAGCAGCCAACCTGGGACAGGGGGACAAGAGCAGTACTTC